This T cell receptor (beta chain) was sequenced in a study of cytomegalovirus exposure and HLA in healthy donors. The germline gives CDR1 MGHDK, CDR2 SYGVNS. V gave up 2 bases and J gave up 17 bases, with 15 bases separating them. This CDR3 spans 12 amino acids. PCR was performed using 60 Vbeta and 13 Jbeta primers. Clones were read by immunoSEQ multiplex PCR, and TCRdb kept only the in-frame ones, dropping some. The data hold some 67,000 clones, with roughly 80% observed a single time. This TCR was sampled from a woman in her thirties in good health and CMV-seronegative. The chain combines TRBV25-1 with TRBJ1-4; tentative D call: TRBD1 (5 bases). Input material: PBMCs. CDR3 in DNA: TGTGCCAGCAGTGAAGGGGCGCACAAAACCTTTTTT. Its protein product is CASSEGAHKTFF.